The source of this T cell receptor beta chain is a study of OX40 agonist ivuxolimab in advanced cancers. General study findings and limits: In the 0.1 to 3.0 mg/kg range, CD4+ and CD8+ blood T cells had expanded clonally by week 6.

V gave up 1 base and J gave up 0 bases; unmatched junction bases: 4. Germline CDR1 LNHDA, CDR2 SQIVND (reference sequence). CDR3 length equals 18 residues. Sequenced by immunoSEQ multiplex PCR; TCRdb stores in-frame clones only, minus some. In the table there are roughly 35,000 clones, about four fifths of which are singletons. A note on this clone: Antigen specificity is unknown.

The chain has TRBV19 and TRBJ2-2, with 11 bases identical to TRBD2. This receptor was obtained from an adult with an advanced solid tumor such as melanoma, head and neck, liver or kidney cancer. The source was CD4+ or CD8+ T cells sorted from blood, collected in a trial of the OX40 agonist ivuxolimab. CDR3 sequence (DNA): TGTGCCAGTAGTATAGGCCTAGCGGGAGGCCCGAACACCGGGGAGCTGTTTTTT. This sequence encodes CASSIGLAGGPNTGELFF.